This TCR beta chain was profiled in a study of neurological immune-mediated disorders. Ten or more counts support this clonotype. Antigen: not known. Study-level points and caveats: Falling below healthy controls, multiple sclerosis showed the least TCR clonal expansion, while HTLV-1-associated myelopathy showed the most.

The cDNA was generated by 5'RACE with 10-nucleotide random UMIs. Over 160 million TCR-beta sequences from 15-18 subjects were obtained in each sequencing run. TCRdb ran MiXCR on the 5' RACE reads and lists one entry per CDR3 protein. The sample lists 25,000 to 35,000 distinct CDR3 sequences, about 4.1% occurring once. V lost 5 bases to trimming and J lost 8 bases, with 18 bases between them. The CDR3 has 15 amino acids. The germline CDR1 and CDR2 sequences are SGHAT and FQNNGV. This TCR derives from a woman in her thirties or forties in good health. V is TRBV11-2 and J is TRBJ1-4, with D possibly TRBD1 on 5 matching bases. Material: CD4+ T cells from blood. CDR3 residues: CASSRIISGGEKLFF. CDR3 nucleotide sequence: TGTGCCAGCAGCCGAATAATTAGTGGGGGAGAAAAACTGTTTTTT.